The subject of this entry is one T cell receptor beta chain. This sample is part of a study of blood T cell repertoires in COVID-19. The overall study: Researchers got acute and convalescent COVID-19 samples from the United States, Italy and Spain. Nucleic acid was either cDNA or gDNA, and it came from T cells, B-cell-depleted T cells, or PBMCs.

Study processing details: Estimation of nucleated cell counts relied on the amplification of reference gene primers. Assay used: immunoSEQ multiplex PCR; TCRdb lists only in-frame clones, some missing. Clone size and V and J calls were adopted from that table, with D and trimming inferred from the DNA. Of 45,000 to 70,000 clones listed, 65% to 85% are singletons. Germline V gene lookup returns CDR1 MNHEY and CDR2 SVGAGI. The CDR3 length is 15 residues. Trimming pared 2 bases from V and 4 bases from J, leaving 15 bases between. The clonotype comes from a man aged 60 to 75 with acute or convalescent COVID-19. This sequence joins TRBV6-5 and TRBJ2-7; maybe TRBD2 (7 bases). The sequenced sample was peripheral blood. CDR3 in amino acids: CASSYGGAQGYEQYF. DNA of the CDR3: TGTGCCAGCAGTTACGGGGGGGCGCAAGGTTACGAGCAGTACTTC.